This T cell receptor beta chain was sequenced during a study of blood T cell repertoires in COVID-19. Across the whole study: Donors in the United States, Italy and Spain gave samples during acute or convalescent COVID-19. Sources were T cells, B-cell-depleted T cells, or PBMCs; the material itself was cDNA or gDNA.

Germline V CDR1 and CDR2: SGHRS, YFSETQ. Trimming took off 4 bases at V and 9 bases at J, with 17 bases between the two ends. The CDR3 length is 14 residues. Under the authors' procedure: Scientists estimated how many nucleated cells there were by amplifying reference gene primers. Sequencing used immunoSEQ multiplex PCR; TCRdb keeps in-frame clones, though not all of them. D and trimming come from the DNA, and the V and J calls and clone size come from that table. Among about 170,000 clones, roughly four fifths were seen once, and the ten largest hold about 11%. The gene calls are TRBV5-1 and TRBJ1-3; D perhaps matches TRBD1 (5 bases). The source material was peripheral blood. The receptor was derived from a man aged 65-85 years with active or convalescent COVID-19. The CDR3 region has the DNA TGCGCCAGCAGCCCGGGGGGTTTTGGGAGCACCATATATTTT. The encoded protein is CASSPGGFGSTIYF.